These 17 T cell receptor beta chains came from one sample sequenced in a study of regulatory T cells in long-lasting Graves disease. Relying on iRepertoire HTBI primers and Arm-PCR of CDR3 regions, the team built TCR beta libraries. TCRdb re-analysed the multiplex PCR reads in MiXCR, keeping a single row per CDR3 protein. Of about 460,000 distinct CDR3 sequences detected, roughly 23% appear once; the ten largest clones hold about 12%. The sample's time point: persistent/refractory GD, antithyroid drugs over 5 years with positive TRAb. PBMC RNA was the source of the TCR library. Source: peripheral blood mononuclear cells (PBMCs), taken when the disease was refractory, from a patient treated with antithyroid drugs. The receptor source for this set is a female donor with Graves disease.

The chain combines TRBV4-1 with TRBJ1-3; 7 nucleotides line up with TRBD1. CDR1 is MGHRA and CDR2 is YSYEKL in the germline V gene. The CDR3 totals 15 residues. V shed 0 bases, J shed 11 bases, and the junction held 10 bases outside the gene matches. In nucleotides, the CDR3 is TGCGCCAGCAGCCAAGAAAGGGGGCGGCGTATGGCCATATATTTT. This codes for CASSQERGRRMAIYF.

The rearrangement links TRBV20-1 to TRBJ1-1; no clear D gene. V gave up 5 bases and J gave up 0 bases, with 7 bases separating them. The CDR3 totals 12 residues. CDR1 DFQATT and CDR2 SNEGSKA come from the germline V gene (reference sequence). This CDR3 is CSAEQVNTEAFF. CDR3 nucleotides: TGCAGTGCTGAGCAGGTGAACACTGAAGCTTTCTTT.

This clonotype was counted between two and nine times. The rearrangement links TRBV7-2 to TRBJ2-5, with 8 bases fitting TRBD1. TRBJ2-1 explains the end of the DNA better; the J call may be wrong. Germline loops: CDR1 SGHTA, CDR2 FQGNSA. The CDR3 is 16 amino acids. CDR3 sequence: CASSFLGQGGETEQFF. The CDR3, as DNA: TGTGCCAGCAGCTTCCTTGGACAGGGAGGAGAAACTGAGCAGTTCTTC.

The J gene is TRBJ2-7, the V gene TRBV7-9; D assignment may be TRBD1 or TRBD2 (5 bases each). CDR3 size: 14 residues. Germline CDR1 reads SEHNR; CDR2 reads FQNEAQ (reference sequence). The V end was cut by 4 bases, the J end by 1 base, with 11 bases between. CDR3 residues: CASSSGTDSYEQYF. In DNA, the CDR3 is TGTGCCAGCAGCTCAGGGACGGATTCCTACGAGCAGTACTTC.

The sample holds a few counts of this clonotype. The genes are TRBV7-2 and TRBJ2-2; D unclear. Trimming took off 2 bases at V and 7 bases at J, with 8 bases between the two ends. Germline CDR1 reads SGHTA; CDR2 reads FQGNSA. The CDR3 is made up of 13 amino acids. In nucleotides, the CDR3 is TGTGCCAGCAGCTTAAGGGTGGTCGGGGAGCTGTTTTTT. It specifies CASSLRVVGELFF.

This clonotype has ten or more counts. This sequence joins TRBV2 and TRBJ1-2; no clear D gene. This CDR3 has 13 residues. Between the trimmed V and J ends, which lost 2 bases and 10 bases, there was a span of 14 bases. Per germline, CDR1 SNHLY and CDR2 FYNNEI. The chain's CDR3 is CASSELGYSDYTF. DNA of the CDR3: TGTGCCAGCAGTGAATTGGGTTACTCCGACTACACCTTC.

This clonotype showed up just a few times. The CDR3 DNA sequence: TGTGCCGGATTACAGAGCTGGAACACTGAAGCTTTCTTT. Its translation: CAGLQSWNTEAFF. The chain has TRBV30 and TRBJ1-1, with no clear D. Germline-derived CDR1 and CDR2 are GTSNPN and SVGIG (reference sequence). Trimming took 8 bases from V and 1 from J, leaving 14 bases between them. The CDR3 extends over 13 amino acids.

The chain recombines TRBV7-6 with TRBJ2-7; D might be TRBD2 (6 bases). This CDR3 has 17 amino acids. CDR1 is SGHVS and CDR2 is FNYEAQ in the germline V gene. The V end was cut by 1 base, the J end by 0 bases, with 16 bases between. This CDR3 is CASSLGSVAEVSYEQYF. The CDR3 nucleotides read TGTGCCAGCAGCTTAGGTTCGGTAGCGGAGGTCTCCTACGAGCAGTACTTC. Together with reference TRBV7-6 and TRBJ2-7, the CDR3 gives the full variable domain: GAGVSQSPRYKVTKRGQDVALRCDPISGHVSLYWYRQALGQGPEFLTYFNYEAQQDKSGLPNDRFSAERPEGSISTLTIQRTEQRDSAMYRCASSLGSVAEVSYEQYFGPGTRLTVT.

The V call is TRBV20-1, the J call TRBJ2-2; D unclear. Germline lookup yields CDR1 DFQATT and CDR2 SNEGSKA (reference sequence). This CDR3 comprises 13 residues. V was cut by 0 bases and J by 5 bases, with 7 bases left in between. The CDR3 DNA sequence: TGCAGTGCTAGAGATACCACGACCGGGGAGCTGTTTTTT. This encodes CSARDTTTGELFF.

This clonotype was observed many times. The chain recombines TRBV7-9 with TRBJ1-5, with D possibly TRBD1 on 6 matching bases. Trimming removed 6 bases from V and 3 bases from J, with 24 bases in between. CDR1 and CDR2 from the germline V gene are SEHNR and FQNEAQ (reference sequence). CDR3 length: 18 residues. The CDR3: CASSYGQPGDEFNQPQHF. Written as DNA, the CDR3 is TGTGCCAGCAGTTACGGACAGCCGGGAGACGAATTCAATCAGCCCCAGCATTTT.

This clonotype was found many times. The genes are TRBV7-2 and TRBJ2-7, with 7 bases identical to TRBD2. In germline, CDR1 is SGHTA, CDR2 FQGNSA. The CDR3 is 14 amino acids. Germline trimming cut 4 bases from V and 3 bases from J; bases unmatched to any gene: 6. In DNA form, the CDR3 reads TGTGCCAGCAGCTCATCCGGGACTAACTACGAGCAGTACTTC. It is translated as CASSSSGTNYEQYF.

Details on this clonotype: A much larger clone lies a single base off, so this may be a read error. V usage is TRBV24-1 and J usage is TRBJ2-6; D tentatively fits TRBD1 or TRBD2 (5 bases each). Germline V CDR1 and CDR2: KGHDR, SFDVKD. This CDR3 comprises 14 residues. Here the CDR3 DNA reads TGTGCCACCAGTGAAGGGTCCGGGGCCAACGTCCTGATTTTC. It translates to CATSEGSGANVLIF.

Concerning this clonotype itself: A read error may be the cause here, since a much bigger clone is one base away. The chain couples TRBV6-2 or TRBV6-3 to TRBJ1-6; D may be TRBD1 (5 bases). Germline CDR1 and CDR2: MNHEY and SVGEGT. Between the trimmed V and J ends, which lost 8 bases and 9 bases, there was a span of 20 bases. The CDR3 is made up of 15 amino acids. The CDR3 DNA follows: TGTGCCAGCGTAGGGACGCCGGTGGGTGCTTCACCCCTCCACTTT. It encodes CASVGTPVGASPLHF.

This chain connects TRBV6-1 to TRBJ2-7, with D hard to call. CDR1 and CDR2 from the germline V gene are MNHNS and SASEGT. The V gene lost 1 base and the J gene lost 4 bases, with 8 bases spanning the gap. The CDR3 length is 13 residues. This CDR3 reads CASSEVEQYEQYF. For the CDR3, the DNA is TGTGCCAGCAGTGAAGTTGAACAATACGAGCAGTACTTC.

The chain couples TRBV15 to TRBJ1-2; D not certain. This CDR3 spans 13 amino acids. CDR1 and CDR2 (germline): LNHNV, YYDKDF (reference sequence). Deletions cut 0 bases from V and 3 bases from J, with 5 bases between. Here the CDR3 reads CATSREPDYGYTF. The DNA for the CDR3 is TGTGCCACCAGCAGAGAGCCAGACTATGGCTACACCTTC.

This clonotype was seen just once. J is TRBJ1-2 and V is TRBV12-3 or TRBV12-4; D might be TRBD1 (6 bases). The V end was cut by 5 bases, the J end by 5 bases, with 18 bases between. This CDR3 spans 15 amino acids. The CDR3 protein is CASSLKMTGEYGYTF. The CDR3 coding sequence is TGTGCCAGCAGTCTAAAGATGACAGGCGAATATGGCTACACCTTC.

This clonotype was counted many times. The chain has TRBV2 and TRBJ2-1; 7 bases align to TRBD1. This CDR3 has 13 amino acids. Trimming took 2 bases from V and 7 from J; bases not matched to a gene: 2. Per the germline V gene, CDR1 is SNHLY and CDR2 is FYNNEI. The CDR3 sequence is CASSEQGVNEQFF. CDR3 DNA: TGTGCCAGCAGTGAACAGGGGGTGAATGAGCAGTTCTTC.